This record covers a single TCR beta chain. What it binds is unknown. V dropped 5 bases and J dropped 4; count of bases not matched to a gene: 4. The CDR3 consists of 14 residues. The germline gives CDR1 SGHTA, CDR2 FQGTGA. The study drew the donors from its approximately 110-subject validation cohort, separate from the 666-subject first cohort. The sample is drawn from a study of cytomegalovirus exposure and HLA in healthy donors. At the level of the study: In a later analysis, it was reported that the roughly 120 validation repertoires had been produced on the same platform as the roughly 610 repertoires belonging to the first cohort.

Some clones are missing from TCRdb's copy, which holds only in-frame ones; the method was immunoSEQ multiplex PCR. The sample has 150,000 to 200,000 clones; 86% are singletons. Points from the study as a whole: High specificity and sensitivity for cytomegalovirus status were reported for the classifier.

The sequencing sample was made of PBMCs. The chain is built from TRBV7-3 and TRBJ2-7; 11 nucleotides match TRBD2. The sequence derives from a man in his late teens or twenties in good health and CMV-seropositive. CDR3 DNA sequence: TGTGCCAGCAGCGCCGGGACTAGCGGATACGAGCAGTACTTC. Protein product: CASSAGTSGYEQYF.